What follows are 9 T cell receptor beta chains derived from one specimen sequenced in a study of shared clonotypes between healthy human individuals. The method was immunoSEQ multiplex PCR; TCRdb's version includes in-frame clones alone and lacks a portion of them. The sample has over 700,000 clones; just under 75% are singletons. The material sequenced was memory CD4+ T cells sorted from blood. The subset was: CD45RA-negative fraction. The receptors come from a woman in her 30s in good health.

This clone was observed at least ten times. This chain joins TRBV25-1 and TRBJ2-1; TRBD1 aligns across 9 bases. The CDR3 is 17 residues long. The ends lost 4 bases at V and 2 bases at J; junction bases unmatched: 9. Looked up from germline, CDR1 is MGHDK and CDR2 is SYGVNS. For the CDR3, the DNA is TGTGCCAGCAGTGCCAAACAGGGGGCGCGCGCCTACAATGAGCAGTTCTTC. Its translation is CASSAKQGARAYNEQFF.

The chain joins TRBV27 to TRBJ2-7; 11 bases are shared with TRBD1. With 3 bases clipped from V and 2 bases from J, the junction kept 3 bases outside the gene matches. Germline assignment: CDR1 MNHEY and CDR2 SMNVEV (reference sequence). The CDR3 loop spans 15 amino acids. Here the CDR3 reads CASSFPGQGAYEQYF. The CDR3 coding sequence is TGTGCCAGCAGTTTCCCGGGACAGGGGGCCTACGAGCAGTACTTC.

The chain links TRBV6-5 to TRBJ2-7; D possibly corresponds to TRBD2 (5 bases). The germline V and J ends were trimmed by 5 bases and 4 bases, with 15 bases remaining between them. Per the germline V gene, CDR1 is MNHEY and CDR2 is SVGAGI. The CDR3 extends over 14 amino acids. CDR3 loop: CASSPWERWYEQYF. The CDR3 DNA reads TGTGCCAGCAGTCCGTGGGAGCGGTGGTACGAGCAGTACTTC.

The gene calls are TRBV7-8 and TRBJ2-3; D remains ambiguous. Per germline, CDR1 SGHVS and CDR2 FQNEAQ. CDR3 length equals 15 residues. Deletions cut 2 bases from V and 0 bases from J, with 9 bases between. The CDR3 loop reads CASSLRYTSTDTQYF. CDR3 coding DNA: TGTGCCAGCAGCTTAAGATACACGAGCACAGATACGCAGTATTTT.

The rearrangement links TRBV5-1 to TRBJ2-7; D ambiguous. Deletions cut 5 bases from V and 0 bases from J, with 9 bases between. Per germline, CDR1 SGHRS and CDR2 YFSETQ. The CDR3 has 13 amino acids. The CDR3 DNA is TGCGCCAGCAGGGTCGATAGCTCCTACGAGCAGTACTTC. The encoded protein is CASRVDSSYEQYF.

As regards this clone: The identical CDR3 is also encoded by other nucleotide sequences in the sample. The V call is TRBV7-9, the J call TRBJ2-7; TRBD1 agrees at 11 bases. Germline CDR1 reads SEHNR; CDR2 reads FQNEAQ (reference sequence). V trimming: 1 base; J trimming: 6 bases; junction bases outside the gene matches: 2. This CDR3 has 14 residues. DNA for the CDR3: TGTGCCAGCAGCTTAGGGACAGGGGGCCTCGAGCAGTACTTC. It yields the protein CASSLGTGGLEQYF.

This clone was seen more than once but under ten times. This rearrangement joins TRBV2 to TRBJ2-7; D is perhaps TRBD1 or TRBD2 (5 bases each). The CDR3 consists of 12 residues. Trimming took off 7 bases at V and 7 bases at J, with 14 bases between the two ends. Per the germline V gene, CDR1 is SNHLY and CDR2 is FYNNEI. The CDR3 spells CASTEGFAEQYF. For the CDR3, the DNA is TGTGCCAGCACTGAGGGGTTCGCGGAGCAGTACTTC.

The chain employs TRBV5-1 and TRBJ2-5, with D perhaps being TRBD1 or TRBD2 (6 bases each). The CDR3 runs 14 residues. Deletions cut 2 bases from V and 2 bases from J, with 10 bases between. Germline V gene data show CDR1 as SGHRS and CDR2 as YFSETQ. The CDR3 is CASSLTGAQETQYF. CDR3 DNA: TGCGCCAGCAGCTTAACGGGGGCACAAGAGACCCAGTACTTC.

The CDR3 loop is CASSLRGTIYF. CDR3 in DNA: TGTGCCAGCAGTCTCCGAGGCACCATATATTTT. V is TRBV28 and J is TRBJ1-3; no firm D call. This CDR3 spans 11 amino acids. In germline, CDR1 is MDHEN, CDR2 SYDVKM. Trimming stripped 5 bases from V and 9 bases from J, with 8 bases between.